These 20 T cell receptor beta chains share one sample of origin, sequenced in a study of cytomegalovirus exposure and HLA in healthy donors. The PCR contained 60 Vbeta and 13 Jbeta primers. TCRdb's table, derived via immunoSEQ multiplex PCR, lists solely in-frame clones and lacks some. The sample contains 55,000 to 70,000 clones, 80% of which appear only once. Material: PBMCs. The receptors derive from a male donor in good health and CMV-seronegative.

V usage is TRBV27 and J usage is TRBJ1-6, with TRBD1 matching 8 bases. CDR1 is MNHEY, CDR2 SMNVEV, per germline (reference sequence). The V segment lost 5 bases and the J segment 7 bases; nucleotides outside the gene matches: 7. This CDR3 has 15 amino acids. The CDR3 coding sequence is TGTGCCAGCAGTCCTGGACAGGGCAGCAATTCACCCCTCCACTTT. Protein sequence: CASSPGQGSNSPLHF.

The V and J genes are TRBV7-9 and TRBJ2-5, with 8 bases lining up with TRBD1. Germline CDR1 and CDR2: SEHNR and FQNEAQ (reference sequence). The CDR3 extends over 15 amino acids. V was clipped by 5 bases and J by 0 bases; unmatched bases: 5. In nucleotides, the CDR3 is TGTGCCAGCAGCCCAGGACAGGGCTACCAAGAGACCCAGTACTTC. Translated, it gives CASSPGQGYQETQYF. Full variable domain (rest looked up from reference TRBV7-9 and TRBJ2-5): DTGVSQNPRHKITKRGQNVTFRCDPISEHNRLYWYRQTLGQGPEFLTYFQNEAQLEKSRLLSDRFSAERPKGSFSTLEIQRTEQGDSAMYLCASSPGQGYQETQYFGPGTRLLVL.

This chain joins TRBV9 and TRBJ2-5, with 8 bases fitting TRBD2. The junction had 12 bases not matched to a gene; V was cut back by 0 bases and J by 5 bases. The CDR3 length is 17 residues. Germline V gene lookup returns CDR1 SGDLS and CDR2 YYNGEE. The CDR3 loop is CASSVESGGNPRETQYF. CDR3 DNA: TGTGCCAGCAGCGTAGAAAGCGGGGGAAACCCACGGGAGACCCAGTACTTC.

The CDR3 nucleotides are TGTGCCAGCAGCCCCGTGAGGACCGGGGAGCTGTTTTTT. Amino acids: CASSPVRTGELFF. The V call is TRBV11-2, the J call TRBJ2-2, with D unresolved. Trimming shortened V by 5 bases and J by 5 bases, and 9 bases separated the two germline ends. CDR3 length: 13 residues. Germline V gives CDR1 SGHAT, CDR2 FQNNGV.

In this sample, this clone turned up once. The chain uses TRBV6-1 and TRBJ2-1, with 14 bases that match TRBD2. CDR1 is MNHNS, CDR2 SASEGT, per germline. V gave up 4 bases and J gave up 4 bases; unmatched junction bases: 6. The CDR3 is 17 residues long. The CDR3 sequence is CASSGRTSGGLYNEQFF. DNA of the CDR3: TGTGCCAGCAGTGGAAGGACTAGCGGGGGGCTTTACAATGAGCAGTTCTTC.

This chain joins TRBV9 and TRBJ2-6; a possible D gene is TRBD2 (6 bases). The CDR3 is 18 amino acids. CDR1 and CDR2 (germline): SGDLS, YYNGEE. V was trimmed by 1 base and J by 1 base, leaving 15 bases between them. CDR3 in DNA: TGTGCCAGCAGCGTATCGCCGGGGGTGTTATCTGGGGCCAACGTCCTGACTTTC. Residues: CASSVSPGVLSGANVLTF.

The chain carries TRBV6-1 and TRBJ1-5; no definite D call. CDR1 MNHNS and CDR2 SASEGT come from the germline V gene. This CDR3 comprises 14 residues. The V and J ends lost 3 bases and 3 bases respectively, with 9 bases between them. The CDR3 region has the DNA TGTGCCAGCAGTGATAGAGGGAACAATCAGCCCCAGCATTTT. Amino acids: CASSDRGNNQPQHF.

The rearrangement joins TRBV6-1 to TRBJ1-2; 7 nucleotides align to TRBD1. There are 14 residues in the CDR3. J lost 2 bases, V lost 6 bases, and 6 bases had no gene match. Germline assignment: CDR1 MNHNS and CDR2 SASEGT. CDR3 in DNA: TGTGCCAGCAGGACAGGGCCGGGAAACTATGGCTACACCTTC. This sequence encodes CASRTGPGNYGYTF.

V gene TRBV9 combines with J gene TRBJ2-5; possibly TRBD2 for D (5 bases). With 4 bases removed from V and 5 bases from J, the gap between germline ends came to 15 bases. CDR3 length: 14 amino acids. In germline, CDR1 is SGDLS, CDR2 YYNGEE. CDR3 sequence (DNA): TGTGCCAGCAGCACCCAAGATGGCGGGGAGACCCAGTACTTC. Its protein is CASSTQDGGETQYF.

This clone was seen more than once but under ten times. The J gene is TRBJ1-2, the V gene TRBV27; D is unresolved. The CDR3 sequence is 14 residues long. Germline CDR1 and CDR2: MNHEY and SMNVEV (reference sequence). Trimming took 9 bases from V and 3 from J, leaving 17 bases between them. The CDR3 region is CASSTDQEDYGYTF. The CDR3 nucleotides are TGTGCCAGTTCTACGGACCAGGAGGACTATGGCTACACCTTC.

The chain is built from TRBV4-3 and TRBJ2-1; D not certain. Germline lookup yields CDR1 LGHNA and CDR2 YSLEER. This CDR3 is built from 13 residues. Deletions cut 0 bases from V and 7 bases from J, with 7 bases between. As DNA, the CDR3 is TGCGCCAGCAGCCAAGAACTCGGGAATGAGCAGTTCTTC. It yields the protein CASSQELGNEQFF.

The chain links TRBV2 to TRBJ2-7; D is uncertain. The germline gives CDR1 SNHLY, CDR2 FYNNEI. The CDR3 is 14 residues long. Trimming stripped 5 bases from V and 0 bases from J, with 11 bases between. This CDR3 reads CASSQTTRSYEQYF. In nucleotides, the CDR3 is TGTGCCAGCAGTCAAACGACACGCTCCTACGAGCAGTACTTC.

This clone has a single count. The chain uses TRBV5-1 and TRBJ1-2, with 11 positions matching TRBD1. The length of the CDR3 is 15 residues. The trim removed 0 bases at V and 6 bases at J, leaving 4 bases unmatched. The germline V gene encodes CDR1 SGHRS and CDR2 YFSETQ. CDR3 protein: CASSLAGQGADGYTF. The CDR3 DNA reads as TGCGCCAGCAGCTTGGCCGGACAGGGGGCGGATGGCTACACCTTC.

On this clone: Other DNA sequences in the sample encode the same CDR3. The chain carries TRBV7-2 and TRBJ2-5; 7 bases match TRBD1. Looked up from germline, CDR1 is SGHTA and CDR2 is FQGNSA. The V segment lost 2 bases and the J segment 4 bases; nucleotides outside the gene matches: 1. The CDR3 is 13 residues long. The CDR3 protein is CASSLRGRETQYF. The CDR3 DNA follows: TGTGCCAGCAGCTTAAGGGGGCGAGAGACCCAGTACTTC.

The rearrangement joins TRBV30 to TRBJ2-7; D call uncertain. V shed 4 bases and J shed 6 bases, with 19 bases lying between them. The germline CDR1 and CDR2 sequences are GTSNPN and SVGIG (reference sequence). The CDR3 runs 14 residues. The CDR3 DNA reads TGTGCCTGGAAAGAATCCGCCGGGTTCGGCGAGCAGTACTTC. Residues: CAWKESAGFGEQYF.

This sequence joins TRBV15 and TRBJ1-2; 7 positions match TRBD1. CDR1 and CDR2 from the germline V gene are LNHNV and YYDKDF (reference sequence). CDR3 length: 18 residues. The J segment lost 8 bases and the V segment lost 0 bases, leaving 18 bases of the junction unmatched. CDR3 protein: CATSREGETGIPSRGYTF. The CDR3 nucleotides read TGTGCCACCAGCAGAGAAGGGGAGACAGGGATCCCTTCACGAGGCTACACCTTC.

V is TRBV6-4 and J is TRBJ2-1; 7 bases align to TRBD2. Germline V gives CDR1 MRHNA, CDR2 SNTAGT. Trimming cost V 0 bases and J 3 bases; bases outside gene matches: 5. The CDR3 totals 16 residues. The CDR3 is CASSDSGGGVYNEQFF. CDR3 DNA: TGTGCCAGCAGTGACTCTGGGGGGGGTGTCTACAATGAGCAGTTCTTC.

DNA of the CDR3: TGTGCCAGCTCAAGAACTACAGGACAGGACACCAAGGGTGGTGGCTACACCTTC. Residues: CASSRTTGQDTKGGGYTF. This chain connects TRBV9 to TRBJ1-2; 7 bases are shared with TRBD1. The V segment lost 7 bases and the J segment 7 bases; nucleotides outside the gene matches: 25. CDR1 SGDLS and CDR2 YYNGEE come from the germline V gene. This CDR3 spans 18 amino acids.

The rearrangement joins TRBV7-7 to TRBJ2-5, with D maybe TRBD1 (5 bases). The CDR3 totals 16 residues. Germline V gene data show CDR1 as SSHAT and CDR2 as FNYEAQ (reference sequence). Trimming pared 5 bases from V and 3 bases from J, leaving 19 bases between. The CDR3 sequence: CASSRLGIATEETQYF. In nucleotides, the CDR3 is TGTGCCAGCAGCCGATTAGGTATTGCGACAGAAGAGACCCAGTACTTC.

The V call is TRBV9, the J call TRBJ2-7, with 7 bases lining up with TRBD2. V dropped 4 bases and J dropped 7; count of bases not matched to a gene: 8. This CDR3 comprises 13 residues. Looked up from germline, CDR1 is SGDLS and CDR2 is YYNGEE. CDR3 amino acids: CASSPHDGREQYF. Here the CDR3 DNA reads TGTGCCAGCAGCCCTCACGACGGGAGGGAGCAGTACTTC.